This T cell receptor (beta chain) was documented in a study of T-cell memory formation after mild COVID-19. Findings of the study overall: Contracting clones, day 15 to 85, had balanced CD4/CD8, and later expanders favored CD4+. Memory sampled before infection contained some responding clones, suggesting cross-reactive memory joined.

Amplification by 5'RACE using constant-segment primers produced TCR alpha and TCR beta cDNA libraries that carried sample barcodes and UMIs. TCRdb reprocessed the 5' RACE reads with MiXCR, giving one entry per CDR3 protein. The sample includes some 200,000 distinct CDR3 sequences, around 8.8% seen only once; the top ten take around 3.3%. This clonotype has a handful of counts. The antigen is undetermined. Germline V gene sequence: CDR1 PRHDT, CDR2 FYEKMQ (reference sequence). CDR3 length: 14 amino acids. V lost 5 bases and J lost 10; bases outside the gene matches: 8. This chain connects TRBV13 to TRBJ1-6; TRBD1 matches 7 bases. The source is a man between 18 and 35 years old who had mild COVID-19 (a few samples of this study predate the infection). Cell type and time point are not known. The sample was PBMCs or a T cell subset sorted from them (not recorded which). CDR3 sequence (DNA): TGTGCCAGCAGCCTCCGGACAGGAAGGTCACCCCTCCACTTT. Translating it yields CASSLRTGRSPLHF.